What follows is one T cell receptor beta chain and its context. This entry is derived from a study of T cell changes during pregnancy in multiple sclerosis. Clones were sequenced by immunoSEQ multiplex PCR, and TCRdb holds only the in-frame ones, with some missing. Among about 40,000 clones listed, around 90% were seen once. CDR1 and CDR2 (germline): SQVTM, ANQGSEA. Trimming took 6 bases from V and 6 from J, leaving 7 bases between them. This CDR3 spans 10 amino acids. Sequenced here: CD8+ T cells from peripheral blood mononuclear cells, sampled in the first trimester of pregnancy. The TCR originated in a female donor with multiple sclerosis, enrolled in a pregnancy study. The rearrangement joins TRBV29-1 to TRBJ2-3; D gene ambiguous. CDR3 sequence: CSVVRDTQYF. CDR3 in DNA: TGCAGCGTGGTCCGGGATACGCAGTATTTT.